The following is a T cell receptor (beta chain) sequence with its context. The antigen this receptor binds is unknown. The record originates from a study of CXCR3-negative and CXCR3-positive naive CD8 T cells (dated by TCRdb to the late 2010s). Background for the entire study: In total, about 130 million TRB reads were obtained, or roughly 1.5 +/- 0.3 million reads per library. TRBV-TRBJ cluster analysis included naive subsets from about five donors and memory cells from 3 donors. Data from 11 donors, pooled across two independent experiments, went into the diversity and physicochemical repertoire analyses. On the study overall, not on this receptor specifically: Repertoire diversity was comparably high in both naive subsets but much lower in memory CD8+ T cells. Freshly isolated PBMCs were used for most assays because CXCR3 expression partially decreased after cryopreservation. TRBV-TRBJ usage was similar between naive CXCR3-negative and CXCR3-positive cells from the same donor, while memory cells showed distinct patterns. Surface CD5, linked to self-reactivity in mice, was comparable between naive subsets; TCR interaction strength was therefore also inferred from TRB CDR3 physicochemical properties.

TCRdb records NextSeq 550 as the sequencer. The Human TCR Profiling Kit (MiLaboratory) was used to make UMI-labeled 5' RACE TRB cDNA libraries. cDNA synthesis used the entire amount of extracted RNA, and PCR amplification then used the entire amount of cDNA produced. Libraries were prepared in parallel with an identical number of PCR cycles. In the paper's pipeline: With a minimum of two reads required per UMI, MIGEC and MiXCR pulled out about 52,000 +/- 9,100 unique UMI-labeled TRB cDNA molecules from each library. An average of approximately 40,000 +/- 10,000 functional in-frame TRB CDR3 nucleotide clonotypes without stop codons was found per library. After downsampling to 5000 UMI-labeled TRB molecules per sample, diversity metrics such as normalized Shannon-Wiener and Chao1 were calculated in VDJtools. For the central five CDR3 residues, VDJtools calculated physicochemical properties weighted by clonotype size, namely interaction energy, strength, volume and Kidera factor 4. Reprocessed by TCRdb, the reads give a single entry per CDR3 protein sequence, without DNA. The V and J calls and clone size are TCRdb's, not the authors'. This sample's table has entries for under 55,000 distinct CDR3 sequences. The ten largest account for roughly 10% of the sample.

The CDR3 numbers 15 residues from cysteine through phenylalanine. Only the protein is on record. For CDR1 and CDR2, the germline V gene (reference sequence) lists LNHDA and SQIVND. For every CD8+ T cell subset, a few hundred thousand cells were flow-sorted straight into RLT lysis buffer, and each subset was sorted in triplicate. Standard density gradient centrifugation was used to isolate peripheral blood mononuclear cells from buffy coats. Total RNA was extracted from sorted cells using an RNeasy Mini Kit. The clonotype originates from a human donor in good health. Some clones in this sample may be carry-over from other donors' samples. The sequence links TRBV19 to TRBJ2-7; TCRdb reports TRBD1, a call that lacks DNA to check it against. The sequencing sample was made of memory CD8+ T cells from blood. The cell subset or site label, as the study defines it: conventional CD8+ memory T cells (TMEM), sorted as controls. This receptor has the CDR3 CASSLGQGELYEQYF.